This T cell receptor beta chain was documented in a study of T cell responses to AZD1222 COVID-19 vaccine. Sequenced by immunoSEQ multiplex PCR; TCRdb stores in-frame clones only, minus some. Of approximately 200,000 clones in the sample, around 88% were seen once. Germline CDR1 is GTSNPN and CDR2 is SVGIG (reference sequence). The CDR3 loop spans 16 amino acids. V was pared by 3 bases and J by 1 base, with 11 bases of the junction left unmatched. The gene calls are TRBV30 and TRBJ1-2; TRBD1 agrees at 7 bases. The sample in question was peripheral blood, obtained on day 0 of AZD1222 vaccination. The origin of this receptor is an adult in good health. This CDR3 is CAWRIGGQAINYGYTF. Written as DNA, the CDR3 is TGTGCCTGGAGAATAGGAGGACAGGCTATTAACTATGGCTACACCTTC.